A single sample gave rise to the 22 T cell receptor beta chains below, sequenced in a study of post-analysis software for immune sequencing data. Notes on the study in general: Comparison of patients with controls showed five TRBV segments more frequent in patients, TRBV5-6, TRBV5-1 and TRBV20-1 among them.

Their specific antigens are unknown. cDNA libraries for TCR beta contained unique molecular identifiers. TCRdb re-analysed the PCR reads in MiXCR, keeping a single row per CDR3 protein. The sample includes fewer than 850,000 distinct CDR3 sequences, roughly 30% seen only once; the top ten take 0.55% to 0.65%. The sample consisted of blood. These receptors originate from a girl aged 5 to 17 with multiple sclerosis.

The V call is TRBV20-1, the J call TRBJ2-3; 8 bases map to TRBD2. Germline V gives CDR1 DFQATT, CDR2 SNEGSKA (reference sequence). The CDR3 runs 13 residues. V lost 5 bases and J lost 1; bases outside the gene matches: 2. The CDR3 DNA reads TGCAGTGCTCCGACTAGCGGCACAGATACGCAGTATTTT. Translating it yields CSAPTSGTDTQYF.

CDR3 nucleotides: TGTGCCAGCAGAATGGGAGGCAATGAGCAGTTCTTC. This encodes CASRMGGNEQFF. The chain carries TRBV27 and TRBJ2-1, with D possibly TRBD2 on 6 matching bases. Deletions cut 6 bases from V and 6 bases from J, with 9 bases between. The CDR3 is 12 amino acids. The V gene's germline CDR1 is MNHEY and CDR2 SMNVEV (reference sequence).

The genes are TRBV28 and TRBJ2-3; 11 bases fit TRBD2. CDR3 length equals 15 residues. From germline, CDR1 is MDHEN and CDR2 SYDVKM. Unmatched junction bases numbered 14, after V lost 5 bases and J lost 13 bases. The CDR3 DNA is TGTGCCAGCAGTGTGAGGGGACTAGCGGCCCCCCGGGAGTATTTT. This codes for CASSVRGLAAPREYF. The full variable domain, with the rest looked up from reference TRBV28 and TRBJ2-3, is DVKVTQSSRYLVKRTGEKVFLECVQDMDHENMFWYRQDPGLGLRLIYFSYDVKMKEKGDIPEGYSVSREKKERFSLILESASTNQTSMYLCASSVRGLAAPREYFGPGTRLTVL.

This clonotype has just a few counts. The chain recombines TRBV7-2 with TRBJ2-1; 11 positions match TRBD2. CDR1 and CDR2 from the germline V gene are SGHTA and FQGNSA. This CDR3 comprises 15 residues. Germline trimming cut 3 bases from V and 5 bases from J; bases unmatched to any gene: 3. CDR3 region: CASSFTSGSHNEQFF. The CDR3, as DNA: TGTGCCAGCAGCTTTACTAGCGGGAGCCACAATGAGCAGTTCTTC.

Of note for this clonotype: A read error may produce the germline difference seen at one junction end. The V gene is TRBV7-7, the J gene TRBJ2-2; the match to TRBD2 covers 9 bases. Germline CDR1 is SSHAT and CDR2 is FNYEAQ (reference sequence). The CDR3 totals 16 residues. CDR3 sequence: CASSPSAGGHTGELFF. The CDR3 nucleotides read TGTGCTAGCAGCCCCTCCGCGGGGGGGCACACCGGGGAGCTGTTTTTT.

CDR3 amino acids: CASRRWGETQYF. The CDR3 region has the DNA TGTGCCAGCCGACGGTGGGGAGAGACCCAGTACTTC. This rearrangement joins TRBV27 to TRBJ2-5; D gene unclear. Germline V gene lookup returns CDR1 MNHEY and CDR2 SMNVEV (reference sequence). The CDR3 totals 12 residues. The ends were cut back, 8 bases at V and 4 bases at J, with 11 bases in the middle.

The chain couples TRBV5-1 to TRBJ2-2; no clear D. V dropped 4 bases and J dropped 1 base, with 14 bases sitting between them. The CDR3 length is 16 residues. Germline V gives CDR1 SGHRS, CDR2 YFSETQ. The CDR3 bases are TGCGCCAGCAGCCGGAGCGCTCACCGGAACACCGGGGAGCTGTTTTTT. This translates into CASSRSAHRNTGELFF.

This clonotype was counted between two and nine times. The V and J genes are TRBV2 and TRBJ2-4; D gene uncertain. This CDR3 comprises 15 residues. Germline-derived CDR1 and CDR2 are SNHLY and FYNNEI. V lost 2 bases and J lost 0, with 8 bases in between. CDR3 sequence reads: CASSETELAKNIQYF. The CDR3 nucleotides read TGTGCCAGCAGTGAAACGGAATTAGCCAAAAACATTCAGTACTTC.

The chain combines TRBV11-2 with TRBJ2-7; unclear D gene. This CDR3 has 14 residues. V was trimmed by 2 bases and J by 4 bases, leaving 12 bases between them. The germline gives CDR1 SGHAT, CDR2 FQNNGV. Here the CDR3 DNA reads TGTGCCAGCAGCTTAAATACAGCTAGATACGAGCAGTACTTC. It is translated as CASSLNTARYEQYF.

There are a few counts of this clonotype. The chain recombines TRBV6-1 with TRBJ2-1; 12 bases match TRBD2. J was trimmed by 10 bases and V by 0 bases; bases with no gene match: 10. The CDR3 is 17 residues long. From germline, CDR1 is MNHNS and CDR2 SASEGT. The CDR3 sequence: CASSEAPLAGGPLEQFF. DNA for the CDR3: TGTGCCAGCAGTGAAGCGCCCCTAGCGGGGGGGCCCTTGGAGCAGTTCTTC.

The V call is TRBV6-5, the J call TRBJ2-7; tentatively, D is TRBD1 or TRBD2 (5 bases each). Trimming removed 8 bases at V and 2 bases at J, with 16 bases between. The CDR3 has 14 amino acids. Per the germline V gene, CDR1 is MNHEY and CDR2 is SVGAGI. The CDR3 DNA follows: TGTGCCAGCTCTCGGGGCCATCCAGCCTACGAGCAGTACTTC. Translation gives CASSRGHPAYEQYF.

The V gene is TRBV29-1, the J gene TRBJ2-4; 7 nucleotides align to TRBD2. Germline loops: CDR1 SQVTM, CDR2 ANQGSEA. CDR3 length equals 15 residues. V lost 2 bases to trimming and J lost 4 bases; unmatched junction nucleotides: 8. The CDR3 protein is CSVESRRGGKNIQYF. The CDR3 nucleotides are TGCAGCGTTGAATCGAGGAGGGGAGGGAAAAACATTCAGTACTTC.

This chain connects TRBV24-1 to TRBJ1-5; no firm D call. The germline V gene has CDR1 KGHDR and CDR2 SFDVKD. Trimming left V 6 bases short and J 2 bases short, with 7 bases between. This CDR3 is 13 amino acids long. The CDR3 sequence: CATSSAGNQPQHF. The CDR3 coding sequence is TGTGCCACCAGTTCGGCAGGCAATCAGCCCCAGCATTTT.

This clonotype was recorded a few times. V usage is TRBV21-1 and J usage is TRBJ2-1; TRBD2, as called in the table, went unchecked against the DNA. TRBV21-1 is annotated as a pseudogene. The length of the CDR3 is 15 residues. The CDR3 is CASSRGTAGLSEQFF. The CDR3 coding sequence is TGTGCCAGCAGCAGAGGAACGGCAGGGCTTTCTGAGCAGTTCTTC.

This clonotype was observed at least ten times. The V gene is TRBV7-2, the J gene TRBJ2-7; no clear D. Germline V CDR1 and CDR2: SGHTA, FQGNSA. Trimming stripped 5 bases from V and 4 bases from J, with 18 bases between. The CDR3 contains 15 residues. As DNA, the CDR3 is TGTGCCAGCAGCCCCCTGGGTGGGGAAAAATACGAGCAGTACTTC. Protein sequence: CASSPLGGEKYEQYF. The complete variable domain, with remaining parts taken from reference TRBV7-2 and TRBJ2-7, reads GAGVSQSPSNKVTEKGKDVELRCDPISGHTALYWYRQSLGQGLEFLIYFQGNSAPDKSGLPSDRFSAERTGGSVSTLTIQRTQQEDSAVYLCASSPLGGEKYEQYFGPGTRLTVT.

This clonotype was found a few times. The chain uses TRBV5-5 and TRBJ2-3, with 8 bases matching TRBD2. Germline CDR1 reads SGHKS; CDR2 reads YYEKEE (reference sequence). The CDR3 runs to 15 residues. The J segment lost 1 base and the V segment lost 3 bases, leaving 4 bases of the junction unmatched. The CDR3 sequence is CASSYRGGGTDTQYF. The CDR3 DNA reads TGTGCCAGCAGCTACCGGGGGGGCGGCACAGATACGCAGTATTTT.

This clonotype was observed a few times. V is TRBV15 and J is TRBJ2-7, with 7 bases matching TRBD1. Germline-derived CDR1 and CDR2 are LNHNV and YYDKDF (reference sequence). V gave up 1 base and J gave up 3 bases; unmatched junction bases: 9. The CDR3 covers 16 residues. The CDR3 coding sequence is TGTGCCACCAGCAGAGGCCCGACAGGGCACTACTACGAGCAGTACTTC. Translating gives CATSRGPTGHYYEQYF.

The chain links TRBV14 to TRBJ2-5; D remains ambiguous. From germline, CDR1 is SGHDN and CDR2 FVKESK. The CDR3 runs to 14 residues. Trimming took off 4 bases at V and 5 bases at J, with 14 bases between the two ends. This CDR3 is CASSPGLRLETQYF. In DNA form, the CDR3 reads TGTGCCAGCAGCCCTGGTTTGAGGTTGGAGACCCAGTACTTC.

The chain links TRBV20-1 to TRBJ2-1; 7 nucleotides line up with TRBD2. The J segment lost 3 bases and the V segment lost 7 bases, leaving 3 bases of the junction unmatched. The CDR3 length is 12 residues. Germline CDR1 DFQATT, CDR2 SNEGSKA (reference sequence). As DNA, the CDR3 is TGCAGTGGCGGGGGAGTCTACAATGAGCAGTTCTTC. It is translated as CSGGGVYNEQFF.

The chain employs TRBV7-2 and TRBJ2-1; 11 bases agree with TRBD2. The junction had 8 bases not matched to a gene; V was cut back by 8 bases and J by 5 bases. CDR1 and CDR2 from the germline V gene are SGHTA and FQGNSA. This CDR3 is 15 amino acids long. The CDR3 is CASVIAGGPNNEQFF. Written as DNA, the CDR3 is TGTGCCAGCGTAATAGCGGGGGGGCCAAACAATGAGCAGTTCTTC.

Comments on this clonotype: One end of the junction does not line up with germline, which may come from a read error. The chain has TRBV28 and TRBJ2-1; 9 bases align to TRBD1. The CDR3 has 14 amino acids. Germline V gene data show CDR1 as MDHEN and CDR2 as SYDVKM. The DNA of the CDR3 is TGTGCCAGCAGTGGATGGGACAGGGCCCATGAGCGGTTCTTC. This gives the protein CASSGWDRAHERFF.

This chain uses TRBV3-1 with TRBJ2-2; TRBD1 matches at 7 bases. The CDR3 has 14 residues. The V and J ends lost 1 base and 10 bases, in that order; junction bases with no gene match: 6. Germline CDR1 LGHDT, CDR2 YNNKEL (reference sequence). This CDR3 is CASSQAAGGEELFF. The CDR3 DNA is TGTGCCAGCAGCCAAGCCGCAGGGGGTGAGGAGCTGTTTTTT.